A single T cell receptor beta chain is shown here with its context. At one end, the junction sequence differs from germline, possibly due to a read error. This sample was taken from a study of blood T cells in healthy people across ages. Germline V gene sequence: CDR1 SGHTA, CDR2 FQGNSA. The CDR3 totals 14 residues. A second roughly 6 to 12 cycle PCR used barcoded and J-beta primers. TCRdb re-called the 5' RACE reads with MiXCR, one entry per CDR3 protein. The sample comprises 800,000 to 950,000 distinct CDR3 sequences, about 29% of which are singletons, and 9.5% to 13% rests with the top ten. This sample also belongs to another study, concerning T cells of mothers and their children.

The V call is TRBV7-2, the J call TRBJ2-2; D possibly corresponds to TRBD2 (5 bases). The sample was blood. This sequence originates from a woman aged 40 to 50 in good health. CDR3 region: CASSPQVGGGERFF. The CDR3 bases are TGTGCCAGCAGCCCCCAAGTCGGCGGTGGGGAGCGGTTTTTT.